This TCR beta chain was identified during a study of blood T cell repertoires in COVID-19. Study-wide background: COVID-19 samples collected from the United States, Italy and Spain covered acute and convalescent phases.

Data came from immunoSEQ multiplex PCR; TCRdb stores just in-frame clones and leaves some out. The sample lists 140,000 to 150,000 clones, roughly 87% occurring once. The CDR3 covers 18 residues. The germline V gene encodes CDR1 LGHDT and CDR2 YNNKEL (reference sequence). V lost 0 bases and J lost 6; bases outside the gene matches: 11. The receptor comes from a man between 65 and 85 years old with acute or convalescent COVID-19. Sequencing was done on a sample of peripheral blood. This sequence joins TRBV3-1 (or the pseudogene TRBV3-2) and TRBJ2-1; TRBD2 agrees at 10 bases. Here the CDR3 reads CASSQDGLAGVVGNEQFF. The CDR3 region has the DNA TGTGCCAGCAGCCAAGACGGTCTAGCGGGGGTGGTGGGCAATGAGCAGTTCTTC.